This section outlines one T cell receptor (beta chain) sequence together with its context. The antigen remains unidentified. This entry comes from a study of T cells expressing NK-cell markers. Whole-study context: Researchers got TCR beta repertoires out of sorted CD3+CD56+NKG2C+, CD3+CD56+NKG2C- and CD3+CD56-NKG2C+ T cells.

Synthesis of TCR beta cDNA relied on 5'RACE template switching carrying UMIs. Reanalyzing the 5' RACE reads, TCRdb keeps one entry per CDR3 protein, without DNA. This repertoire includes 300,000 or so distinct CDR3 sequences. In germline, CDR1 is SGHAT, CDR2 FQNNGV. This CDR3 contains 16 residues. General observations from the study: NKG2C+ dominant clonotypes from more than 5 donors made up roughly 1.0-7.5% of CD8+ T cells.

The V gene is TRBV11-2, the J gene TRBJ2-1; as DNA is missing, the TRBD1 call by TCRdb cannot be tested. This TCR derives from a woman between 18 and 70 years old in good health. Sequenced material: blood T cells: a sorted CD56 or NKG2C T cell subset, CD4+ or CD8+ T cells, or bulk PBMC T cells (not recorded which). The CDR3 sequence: CASSLAGMTSYNEQFF. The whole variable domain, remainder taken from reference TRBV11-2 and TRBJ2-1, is EAGVAQSPRYKIIEKRQSVAFWCNPISGHATLYWYQQILGQGPKLLIQFQNNGVVDDSQLPKDRFSAERLKGVDSTLKIQPAKLEDSAVYLCASSLAGMTSYNEQFFGPGTRLTVL.